A selection of T cell receptor beta chains follows, all from one sample in a study of blood T cell repertoires in COVID-19. The assay was immunoSEQ multiplex PCR, and TCRdb's table has in-frame clones only and misses some. The profile covers 95,000 to 150,000 clones, with around nine tenths appearing a single time and approximately 2% taken by the ten largest. Sequencing input: peripheral blood. Every receptor here comes from a man between 50 and 59 years old with COVID-19, enrolled during active disease. The CDR3 runs from the conserved cysteine through the conserved F or W. The D gene is left open where the match is weak. Size values are once, few and many counts, or a class for expanded clones, and some rows have none.

d_call | j_call | clone_size | v_call | cdr3_aa | cdr3_nt
TRBD2 | TRBJ2-3 | few | TRBV13 | CASSSRTSGRSSTDTQYF | TGTGCCAGCAGCTCCAGGACTAGCGGGAGGTCTAGCACAGATACGCAGTATTTT
TRBD2 | TRBJ2-3 | NA | TRBV5-1 | CASSSGLAVPTDTQYF | TGCGCCAGCAGCTCGGGACTAGCGGTGCCCACAGATACGCAGTATTTT
TRBD2 | TRBJ2-2 | NA | TRBV6-6 | CASSYKREGRGGELFF | TGTGCCAGCAGTTACAAGCGGGAGGGCCGCGGTGGGGAGCTGTTTTTT
NA | TRBJ2-2 | NA | TRBV5-1 | CASSSQGMATGELFF | TGCGCCAGCAGCTCCCAGGGCATGGCCACCGGGGAGCTGTTTTTT
TRBD2 | TRBJ2-7 | NA | TRBV5-8 | CASSLGGGSYEQYF | TGTGCCAGCAGCTTGGGCGGGGGATCCTACGAGCAGTACTTC
NA | TRBJ1-1 | NA | TRBV30 | CAWSYRMNTEAFF | TGTGCCTGGAGCTACAGGATGAACACTGAAGCTTTCTTT
TRBD1 | TRBJ1-2 | NA | TRBV5-5 | CASSLDGQENYGYTF | TGTGCCAGCAGCTTGGACGGACAGGAGAACTATGGCTACACCTTC
TRBD1 | TRBJ1-2 | NA | TRBV19 | CASSSGTGGAYGYTF | TGTGCCAGTAGTTCAGGGACAGGGGGCGCGTATGGCTACACCTTC
NA | TRBJ1-1 | NA | TRBV18 | CASSPSGETEAFF | TGTGCCAGCTCACCATCTGGGGAGACTGAAGCTTTCTTT
NA | TRBJ2-7 | NA | TRBV12-3/TRBV12-4 | CASSQNYEQYF | TGTGCCAGCAGCCAAAACTACGAGCAGTACTTC
NA | TRBJ2-2 | once | TRBV7-9 | CASSLPPTGYTGELFF | TGTGCCAGCAGCCTCCCCCCCACAGGGTACACCGGGGAGCTGTTTTTT
TRBD1 | TRBJ1-1 | NA | TRBV12-3/TRBV12-4 | CASRDRVAFF | TGTGCCAGCAGGGACAGGGTAGCTTTCTTT
NA | TRBJ2-7 | NA | TRBV4-3 | CASARQDSYEQYF | TGCGCCAGCGCCAGACAGGATTCCTACGAGCAGTACTTC
TRBD2 | TRBJ2-1 | NA | TRBV10-2 | CASQASGRENEQFF | TGCGCCAGCCAGGCAAGCGGGAGGGAAAATGAGCAGTTCTTC
NA | TRBJ2-2 | NA | TRBV9 | CASSVEAGVHTGELFF | TGTGCCAGCAGCGTAGAGGCTGGAGTCCACACCGGGGAGCTGTTTTTT
NA | TRBJ1-1 | NA | TRBV6-2/TRBV6-3 | CASSDRLAGHEAFF | TGTGCCAGCAGTGACAGGCTGGCAGGGCATGAAGCTTTCTTT
TRBD1 | TRBJ2-2 | once | TRBV5-1 | CASSFPGQGDTGELFF | TGCGCCAGCAGCTTTCCGGGACAGGGGGACACCGGGGAGCTGTTTTTT
NA | TRBJ1-1 | NA | TRBV2 | CASSESGGAFF | TGTGCCAGCAGTGAATCCGGGGGAGCTTTCTTT
TRBD1 | TRBJ2-7 | NA | TRBV11-2 | CASSWTGAEQYF | TGTGCCAGCAGCTGGACAGGGGCCGAGCAGTACTTC
TRBD2 | TRBJ2-1 | NA | TRBV11-2 | CASSARLAASYNEQFF | TGTGCCAGCAGCGCTAGACTAGCGGCTTCATACAATGAGCAGTTCTTC
NA | TRBJ2-2 | NA | TRBV9 | CASSVGGSDTGELFF | TGTGCCAGCAGCGTAGGAGGGAGTGACACCGGGGAGCTGTTTTTT
NA | TRBJ2-3 | NA | TRBV7-9 | CASSPSSTDTQYF | TGTGCCAGCAGCCCTTCTAGCACAGATACGCAGTATTTT
NA | TRBJ1-3 | NA | TRBV20-1 | CSASGSSGNTIYF | TGCAGTGCTAGTGGGAGCTCTGGAAACACCATATATTTT
TRBD1 | TRBJ1-2 | NA | TRBV23-1 | CASSQSQGVYGYTF | TGCGCCAGCAGTCAATCGCAGGGGGTTTATGGCTACACCTTC
NA | TRBJ1-6 | NA | TRBV18 | CASSPSDRPNSPLHF | TGTGCCAGCTCACCCAGCGACAGACCTAATTCACCCCTCCACTTT
TRBD1 | TRBJ1-2 | NA | TRBV27 | CASRKTGEAYGYTF | TGTGCCAGCAGGAAGACAGGGGAGGCCTATGGCTACACCTTC
TRBD2 | TRBJ2-3 | NA | TRBV11-3 | CASSPGGLTDTQYF | TGTGCCAGCAGCCCGGGGGGGCTGACAGATACGCAGTATTTT
NA | TRBJ2-1 | NA | TRBV24-1 | CAAAFYNEQFF | TGTGCCGCGGCCTTCTACAATGAGCAGTTCTTC
TRBD1 | TRBJ2-1 | NA | TRBV5-1 | CASSLEGQDSYNEQFF | TGCGCCAGCAGCTTGGAAGGACAGGACTCCTACAATGAGCAGTTCTTC
NA | TRBJ1-5 | NA | TRBV15 | CATSQGGHNQPQHF | TGTGCCACCAGTCAAGGAGGGCACAATCAGCCCCAGCATTTT
NA | TRBJ2-7 | once | TRBV2 | CASSVGRGSYEQYF | TGTGCCAGCAGTGTGGGCAGGGGTTCCTACGAGCAGTACTTC
NA | TRBJ2-1 | NA | TRBV25-1 | CASSVGRYNEQFF | TGTGCCAGCAGTGTGGGCCGGTACAATGAGCAGTTCTTC
TRBD1 | TRBJ2-7 | NA | TRBV4-1 | CASSYRGERYEQYF | TGCGCCAGCAGCTACAGGGGGGAGAGATACGAGCAGTACTTC
NA | TRBJ1-3 | NA | TRBV29-1 | CSVGALSGNTIYF | TGCAGCGTTGGGGCCCTCTCTGGAAACACCATATATTTT
TRBD1 | TRBJ2-5 | NA | TRBV29-1 | CSVEQGGAETQYF | TGCAGCGTTGAACAAGGGGGCGCGGAGACCCAGTACTTC
NA | TRBJ2-3 | NA | TRBV15 | CATSKGQSTDTQYF | TGTGCCACCAGCAAAGGACAAAGCACAGATACGCAGTATTTT
TRBD2 | TRBJ2-5 | NA | TRBV9 | CASSASGAQETQYF | TGTGCCAGCAGCGCTAGCGGGGCACAAGAGACCCAGTACTTC
NA | TRBJ2-6 | NA | TRBV5-4 | CASSLDTTRRGANVLTF | TGTGCCAGCAGCTTGGATACAACCCGGAGGGGGGCCAACGTCCTGACTTTC
NA | TRBJ2-1 | NA | TRBV29-1 | CSAGTGNNEQFF | TGCAGCGCAGGGACTGGAAACAATGAGCAGTTCTTC
TRBD2 | TRBJ2-5 | NA | TRBV7-3 | CASSLLGLAGETQYF | TGTGCCAGCAGCTTACTGGGCCTAGCGGGAGAGACCCAGTACTTC
NA | TRBJ2-3 | NA | TRBV20-1 | CSASISDTQYF | TGCAGTGCTAGTATCTCAGATACGCAGTATTTT
NA | TRBJ2-3 | once | TRBV11-3 | CASSLSQNTDTQYF | TGTGCCAGCAGCCTAAGTCAAAACACAGATACGCAGTATTTT
TRBD2 | TRBJ2-4 | NA | TRBV4-3 | CASSQDTEGLAGLAKNIQYF | TGCGCCAGCAGCCAAGATACGGAAGGACTAGCGGGACTAGCCAAAAACATTCAGTACTTC
NA | TRBJ2-2 | NA | TRBV19 | CASSMGAGASGNTGELFF | TGTGCCAGTAGTATGGGGGCGGGAGCTAGCGGGAACACCGGGGAGCTGTTTTTT
NA | TRBJ2-3 | once | TRBV7-9 | CASSHDRLTDTQYF | TGTGCCAGCAGCCATGACAGGCTCACAGATACGCAGTATTTT
NA | TRBJ2-1 | NA | TRBV5-4 | CASSSLRLDEQFF | TGTGCCAGCAGCTCTCTCAGGTTGGATGAGCAGTTCTTC
NA | TRBJ2-5 | NA | TRBV7-8 | CASSLASQETQYF | TGTGCCAGCAGCTTAGCCAGCCAAGAGACCCAGTACTTC
TRBD1 | TRBJ2-7 | NA | TRBV28 | CASSKTGTGSYEQYF | TGTGCCAGCAGTAAAACCGGGACAGGAAGTTACGAGCAGTACTTC
TRBD1 | TRBJ1-1 | NA | TRBV24-1 | CATSSGQGRTEAFF | TGTGCCACCAGCTCGGGACAGGGGAGAACTGAAGCTTTCTTT
NA | TRBJ2-3 | NA | TRBV11-2 | CASSPRLEGGATQYF | TGTGCCAGCAGCCCTAGGCTGGAAGGAGGGGCTACGCAGTATTTT
TRBD1 | TRBJ2-6 | NA | TRBV19 | CASRDRGPGANVLTF | TGTGCCAGCCGGGACAGGGGGCCTGGGGCCAACGTCCTGACTTTC
NA | TRBJ1-5 | NA | TRBV15 | CATSSTGKGVRPQHF | TGTGCCACCAGCAGCACAGGGAAGGGGGTTCGGCCCCAGCATTTT
TRBD2 | TRBJ2-1 | once | TRBV2 | CASMKGLSYNEQFF | TGTGCCAGCATGAAGGGACTATCCTACAATGAGCAGTTCTTC
NA | TRBJ1-6 | NA | TRBV7-2 | CASSLQGNSPLHF | TGTGCCAGCAGCTTGCAGGGTAATTCACCCCTCCACTTT